Listed below are T cell receptor beta chains from one sample, sequenced in a study of T-cell memory formation after mild COVID-19. TCRdb called the 5' RACE reads again in MiXCR, with one record for every CDR3 protein. The repertoire has about 620,000 distinct CDR3 sequences, approximately 18% of them found once; the top ten carry around 11%. Sequenced sample: PBMCs or a T cell subset sorted from them (not recorded which). The receptors shown here come from an adult woman who had mild COVID-19 (a few samples of this study predate the infection). Cell type and time point are not known. Both conserved end residues are part of each CDR3. Each record gives: V gene, D gene, clone size, J gene, CDR3 DNA, CDR3 protein. The D gene is left open where the match is weak. Size is omitted from some rows. Given values are once, few, many or a class for expanded clones.

>TRBV30|NA|NA|TRBJ2-2
TGTGCCTGGAGCGAGGGCAACACCGGGGAGCTGTTTTTT
CAWSEGNTGELFF
>TRBV15|NA|NA|TRBJ1-1
TGTGCCACCAGCAGAGTTAGGGACACTGAAGCTTTCTTT
CATSRVRDTEAFF
>TRBV20-1|TRBD1|NA|TRBJ1-5
TGCAGTGCTAGAGATCCCCAGGGGGCGATAGGACAGCCCCAGCATTTT
CSARDPQGAIGQPQHF
>TRBV2|NA|NA|TRBJ2-2
TGTGCCAGCAGCCGTCCAGGGAGTCGCACCGGGGAGCTGTTTTTT
CASSRPGSRTGELFF
>TRBV24-1|NA|NA|TRBJ2-1
TGTGCCACCAGTCTCCCAGGCGCCAGGGGGGACTACAATGAGCAGTTCTTC
CATSLPGARGDYNEQFF
>TRBV14|TRBD2|NA|TRBJ2-7
TGTGCCAGCAGCCCTCGGGGGACTAGAGGGTACGAGCAGTACTTC
CASSPRGTRGYEQYF
>TRBV20-1|TRBD2|NA|TRBJ2-1
TGCAGTGCTAGGGACGCTAGCGGTCCTGAGCAGTTCTTC
CSARDASGPEQFF
>TRBV20-1|NA|NA|TRBJ2-5
TGCAGTGCAAAACGGAGTCTCCAAGAGACCCAGTACTTC
CSAKRSLQETQYF
>TRBV5-1|TRBD1|few|TRBJ2-7
TGCGCCAGCAGCCGGGGACAGGGGGGCCCTTCCTACGAGCAGTACTTC
CASSRGQGGPSYEQYF
>TRBV6-5|TRBD1|few|TRBJ1-4
TGTGCCAGCAGCCCGAACGGACAGGCAACTAATGAAAAACTGTTTTTT
CASSPNGQATNEKLFF
>TRBV5-1|NA|many|TRBJ2-5
TGCGCCAGCAGCCCGGGGTTAGGCGGGGAGACCCAGTACTTC
CASSPGLGGETQYF
>TRBV6-5|TRBD2|NA|TRBJ2-3
TGTGCCAGCAGTTACTCGTGGTCTAGCGGAAATACGCAGTATTTT
CASSYSWSSGNTQYF
>TRBV7-6|TRBD2|NA|TRBJ2-2
TGTGCCAGCAGCTTAGGGCATCCGGGACTAGCGGGGAACACCGGGGAGCTGTTTTTT
CASSLGHPGLAGNTGELFF
>TRBV5-1|TRBD1|many|TRBJ2-3
TGCGCCAGCAGCCGAGGACAGGGGCAGAGCACAGATACGCAGTATTTT
CASSRGQGQSTDTQYF
>TRBV7-2|NA|few|TRBJ1-2
TGTGCCAGCAGTAACTACCTCGAGGGAGCAAATGGCTACACCTTC
CASSNYLEGANGYTF
>TRBV5-1|TRBD2|NA|TRBJ2-7
TGCGCCAGCAGCTTGAATTTTGGGCTAGCGGGAGGCGAGCAGTACTTC
CASSLNFGLAGGEQYF
>TRBV6-5|NA|few|TRBJ2-3
TGTGCCAGCAGTTACAACACCGGACCAAACACAGATACGCAGTATTTT
CASSYNTGPNTDTQYF
>TRBV3-1|TRBD2|NA|TRBJ2-1
TGTGCCAGCAGCCTAACGCTTAGCGGGGGGGCAGGGAATGAGCAGTTCTTC
CASSLTLSGGAGNEQFF